A single TCR beta chain is shown here with its context. What this receptor recognizes is not known. Nothing much larger sits one base from this clone, and base qualities are not available. TCR cDNA was synthesized by 5'RACE template switching, which introduced a universal primer site and unique molecular identifiers. Priming of cDNA synthesis was performed from both the TCR alpha and TCR beta constant segments. Library amplification involved two PCR steps, and the second step added sample barcodes and sequencing adapters. Sequencing of the libraries was done on either Illumina HiSeq 2500 (2x100 bp) or NovaSeq (2x150 bp). The published analysis was carried out like this. Demultiplexing of reads and collapsing into UMI consensus sequences were performed with MIGEC, and V(D)J alignment was carried out with MiXCR. Using edgeR on replicate PBMC samples, clonotypes were called vaccine-responding if FDR was below 0.01 and the log2 fold change was above 5 up to day 15. Each bulk clonotype received a CD4 or CD8 identity based on whether the sequenced CD4 or CD8 repertoire contained that clonotype at higher abundance. TCRdb passed the public sequencing reads through fastp at Q25 and MiXCR, retaining productive beta sequences. Every entry covers one CDR3 protein and lists the most common genes and DNA from its rows. The V and J calls were not made by the authors but by TCRdb's processing. The sample has 300,000 to 400,000 distinct CDR3 sequences on record, 8.5% to 10% of them singletons. The leading ten clones occupy more than 15% of the sample.

The label giving this sample's treatment or condition can be read as: live attenuated yellow fever vaccine strain. At each blood-draw timepoint, two biological replicates of bulk PBMCs were collected. A standard Ficoll-Paque protocol was used to isolate PBMCs from peripheral blood. TriZol was used to extract RNA from bulk PBMCs, CD4 and CD8 fractions, and dextramer-positive and dextramer-negative fractions. These data belong to a study of T cells after yellow fever vaccination (dated by TCRdb to the late 2010s). Some background on the complete study: Libraries from fractions with low cell numbers were prepared with the SMART-Seq v4 Ultra Low Input RNA kit. To follow T-cell clones before and after primary and booster YFV17D yellow fever vaccination, bulk TCR alpha and beta repertoires were sequenced over time. Two healthy male donors made up the cohort, one aged 18 to 30 years and the other aged 30 to 40 years. Blood was drawn at multiple timepoints before and after primary and secondary immunization, with bulk PBMC replicates and cell subsets isolated. Results and caveats for the whole study, not just this receptor: FACS-sorted repertoires could contain abundant contaminating clonotypes from the bulk population, so computational filtering was required. After the booster, most clones that had expanded after primary vaccination were detected again (around 95% of CD4 and around nine tenths of CD8), suggesting broad maintenance of memory. The study included only two donors, which limits how far the findings can be generalized. Compared with the primary T-cell response, the secondary T-cell response was weaker but faster, peaking on day 5 rather than day 15. A small fraction of clonotypes showed up in both the CD4 and CD8 compartments, probably as a result of convergent recombination.

Trimming costs V 1 base and J 6 bases, and their ends lie 16 bases apart. For CDR1 and CDR2, the germline V gene lists SGHTA and FQGNSA. Including cysteine and phenylalanine, the CDR3 has 15 amino acids. The only DNA kept is the CDR3, 45 bases in frame from the first base. The source is a young man who received the YFV17D yellow fever vaccine. The chain couples TRBV7-2 to TRBJ2-7, with an unclear D gene assignment. Specimen: PBMCs, collected on the day of the first yellow fever vaccination. DNA sequence: TGTGCCAGCAGCTTAGTCCGTCTTATGGGCTCCGAGCAGTACTTC. It is translated as CASSLVRLMGSEQYF.